A selection of T cell receptor beta chains follows, all from one sample in a study of OX40 agonist ivuxolimab in advanced cancers. The table came from immunoSEQ multiplex PCR; TCRdb's copy has only in-frame clones and leaves some out. This sample has 85,000 to 100,000 clones, with approximately 89% found just once. Source: CD4+ or CD8+ T cells sorted from blood, taken in a trial of the OX40 agonist ivuxolimab. The receptors here all came from an adult with an advanced solid tumor such as melanoma, head and neck, liver or kidney cancer. Each CDR3 is given with its conserved first and last residue. The D gene is left open where the match is weak. Expanded clones get a size class; other rows say once, few or many, or leave the size out.

D: TRBD1
V: TRBV5-8
J: TRBJ1-4
size: -
DNA: TGTGCCAGCAGCTTGGGCCTGGACAGGGCGGGGGAAAAACTGTTTTTT
CDR3: CASSLGLDRAGEKLFF

D: -
V: TRBV5-6
J: TRBJ1-2
size: -
DNA: TGTGCCAGCAGCAAACAGGGAGGGCTTGCCTATGGCTACACCTTC
CDR3: CASSKQGGLAYGYTF

D: -
V: TRBV7-2
J: TRBJ2-7
size: -
DNA: TGTGCCAGCAGCTTGAATGGTGCAGGAAGCTACGAGCAGTACTTC
CDR3: CASSLNGAGSYEQYF

D: TRBD1
V: TRBV19
J: TRBJ1-1
size: -
DNA: TGTGCCAGTAGTATAGGGGACAGGAACACTGAAGCTTTCTTT
CDR3: CASSIGDRNTEAFF

D: -
V: TRBV28
J: TRBJ1-4
size: -
DNA: TGTGCCAGCAGGTCCTCGGTGGATGAAAAACTGTTTTTT
CDR3: CASRSSVDEKLFF

D: TRBD1
V: TRBV6-5
J: TRBJ2-2
size: -
DNA: TGTGCCAGCAGGGTCCCAGGGGGTACCGGGGAGCTGTTTTTT
CDR3: CASRVPGGTGELFF

D: -
V: TRBV7-9
J: TRBJ1-1
size: -
DNA: TGTGCCAGCACCGAACGGGGGGGGAACACTGAAGCTTTCTTT
CDR3: CASTERGGNTEAFF

D: -
V: TRBV6-1
J: TRBJ2-5
size: -
DNA: TGTGCCAGCACGAGGGTCGGCGGAGAGACCCAGTACTTC
CDR3: CASTRVGGETQYF

D: -
V: TRBV7-3
J: TRBJ1-2
size: -
DNA: TGTGCCAGCAGCTTTGATCCGGGGGGCAGTGGCTACACCTTC
CDR3: CASSFDPGGSGYTF

D: TRBD2
V: TRBV30
J: TRBJ2-2
size: -
DNA: TGTGCCTGGAGTAAGGGACTAGCAGGCGGCGGGGAGCTGTTTTTT
CDR3: CAWSKGLAGGGELFF

D: TRBD1
V: TRBV5-1
J: TRBJ2-2
size: -
DNA: TGCGCCAGCAGCCCGGAGGGGGGACAGGGCCGGGAGCTGTTTTTT
CDR3: CASSPEGGQGRELFF

D: -
V: TRBV10-3
J: TRBJ2-6
size: -
DNA: TGTGCCATCAGTGGCAGGGTAGAGTCTGGGGCCAACGTCCTGACTTTC
CDR3: CAISGRVESGANVLTF

D: -
V: TRBV5-6
J: TRBJ1-5
size: -
DNA: TGTGCCAGCAGCTTGTTCGGTTATCAGCCCCAGCATTTT
CDR3: CASSLFGYQPQHF

D: -
V: TRBV15
J: TRBJ1-1
size: -
DNA: TGTGCCACCAGCAGAGATCTACCCTCAGGGCCAGGCTTGTCGGTAGCTTTCTTT
CDR3: CATSRDLPSGPGLSVAFF

D: TRBD1
V: TRBV5-1
J: TRBJ1-5
size: -
DNA: TGCGCCAGCAGCCCGGGGACAGGCAATCAGCCCCAGCATTTT
CDR3: CASSPGTGNQPQHF

D: TRBD2
V: TRBV7-7
J: TRBJ2-1
size: -
DNA: TGTGCTAGCAGCTTAGCGCCTAGCGGGAGCAATGAGCAGTTCTTC
CDR3: CASSLAPSGSNEQFF

D: -
V: TRBV5-4
J: TRBJ2-7
size: -
DNA: TGTGCCAGCAGCTTGAGGCAGGGATCCTACGAGCAGTACTTC
CDR3: CASSLRQGSYEQYF

D: -
V: TRBV10-1
J: TRBJ2-5
size: -
DNA: TGCGCCAGCAGTGAGAGGCCCCAAGAGACCCAGTACTTC
CDR3: CASSERPQETQYF

D: TRBD1
V: TRBV19
J: TRBJ1-4
size: -
DNA: TGTGCCAGTAGTATAGGCGGGACAGGGGACGAAAAACTGTTTTTT
CDR3: CASSIGGTGDEKLFF

D: TRBD1
V: TRBV10-3
J: TRBJ1-2
size: -
DNA: TGTGCCATCAGGGGGACAGGGGTAAACTATGGCTACACCTTC
CDR3: CAIRGTGVNYGYTF

D: -
V: TRBV28
J: TRBJ2-1
size: -
DNA: TGTGCCAGCAGTTCATCTGGTCAGGGCGTCAATGAGCAGTTCTTC
CDR3: CASSSSGQGVNEQFF

D: TRBD2
V: TRBV5-1
J: TRBJ2-3
size: -
DNA: TGCGCCAGCAGCTTGAAGGCCAGGCTAGCGGGAGGCACAGATACGCAGTATTTT
CDR3: CASSLKARLAGGTDTQYF

D: TRBD1
V: TRBV4-2
J: TRBJ2-2
size: -
DNA: TGTGCCAGCAGCCAGACAGGGGACACCGGGGAGCTGTTTTTT
CDR3: CASSQTGDTGELFF

D: -
V: TRBV18
J: TRBJ2-1
size: -
DNA: TGTGCCAGCTCACCGATAAGAATAGAGACCAATGAGCAGTTCTTC
CDR3: CASSPIRIETNEQFF

D: -
V: TRBV7-9
J: TRBJ2-3
size: -
DNA: TGTGCCAGCAGCTTATTCCAGGACTACACAGATACGCAGTATTTT
CDR3: CASSLFQDYTDTQYF

D: -
V: TRBV4-3
J: TRBJ2-5
size: -
DNA: TGCGCCAGCAGCCAAGATAGGCGCGAGACCCAGTACTTC
CDR3: CASSQDRRETQYF

D: -
V: TRBV29-1
J: TRBJ2-3
size: -
DNA: TGCAGCGTTGGCAGGGGAGTTAGCACAGATACGCAGTATTTT
CDR3: CSVGRGVSTDTQYF

D: TRBD1
V: TRBV6-5
J: TRBJ1-1
size: -
DNA: TGTGCCAGCAGCGACGTGACAGGGCCTTTCTTT
CDR3: CASSDVTGPFF

D: TRBD2
V: TRBV7-9
J: TRBJ2-3
size: -
DNA: TGTGCCAGCAGTTCAGCGGGAACGGGGACAGATACGCAGTATTTT
CDR3: CASSSAGTGTDTQYF

D: TRBD2
V: TRBV7-2
J: TRBJ2-1
size: -
DNA: TGTGCCAGCAGCGTCCGACTAGCGGGACGCTCCTACAATGAGCAGTTCTTC
CDR3: CASSVRLAGRSYNEQFF

D: -
V: TRBV4-2
J: TRBJ1-2
size: -
DNA: TGTGCCAGCAGCCGGGGGACGGGCGACTATGGCTACACCTTC
CDR3: CASSRGTGDYGYTF

D: -
V: TRBV30
J: TRBJ1-5
size: -
DNA: TGTGCCTGGAGTTTAGGTTGGGGCAATCAGCCCCAGCATTTT
CDR3: CAWSLGWGNQPQHF

D: -
V: TRBV7-2
J: TRBJ2-7
size: -
DNA: TGTGCCAGCAGCTTAGGGACTCCTACCTACGAGCAGTACTTC
CDR3: CASSLGTPTYEQYF

D: -
V: TRBV5-1
J: TRBJ1-3
size: -
DNA: TGCGCCAGCACCCCAGGGGCAGGGAAGGTAAACACCATATATTTT
CDR3: CASTPGAGKVNTIYF

D: TRBD1
V: TRBV28
J: TRBJ2-3
size: -
DNA: TGTGCCAGCAGTACCCGGGACAGAGGATCGGATACGCAGTATTTT
CDR3: CASSTRDRGSDTQYF

D: TRBD1
V: TRBV11-1
J: TRBJ2-5
size: -
DNA: TGTGCCAGCAGCTCGCCAGACAGGGCCCAAGAGACCCAGTACTTC
CDR3: CASSSPDRAQETQYF

D: TRBD1
V: TRBV29-1
J: TRBJ1-1
size: few
DNA: TGCAGCGTTGATTCCGGGACAGGGAACACTGAAGCTTTCTTT
CDR3: CSVDSGTGNTEAFF

D: TRBD1
V: TRBV7-3
J: TRBJ1-2
size: few
DNA: TGTGCCAGTAAGCGGGACAGGGCCGACTATGGCTACACCTTC
CDR3: CASKRDRADYGYTF

D: -
V: TRBV19
J: TRBJ1-3
size: -
DNA: TGTGCCAGTAAAACCGGACAGTACTCTGGAAACACCATATATTTT
CDR3: CASKTGQYSGNTIYF

D: TRBD1
V: TRBV5-5
J: TRBJ2-3
size: -
DNA: TGTGCCAGCAGCTCCCTCGCCCAGGGGGCAGGTACGCAGTATTTT
CDR3: CASSSLAQGAGTQYF

D: TRBD2
V: TRBV10-3
J: TRBJ2-1
size: -
DNA: TGTGCCATCAGGAGCGGGGGATACTACAATGAGCAGTTCTTC
CDR3: CAIRSGGYYNEQFF

D: -
V: TRBV2
J: TRBJ1-5
size: -
DNA: TGTGCCAGCAGTTGGGACACCTCAAACAATCAGCCCCAGCATTTT
CDR3: CASSWDTSNNQPQHF

D: TRBD1
V: TRBV18
J: TRBJ2-5
size: -
DNA: TGTGCCAGCTCACCACCAGGGGGCCGGGAGACCCAGTACTTC
CDR3: CASSPPGGRETQYF

D: TRBD1
V: TRBV28
J: TRBJ2-1
size: -
DNA: TGTGCCAGCAGCCCTCCCGGGACAGACTACAATGAGCAGTTCTTC
CDR3: CASSPPGTDYNEQFF

D: -
V: TRBV5-6
J: TRBJ1-5
size: -
DNA: TGTGCCAGCAGCTTGGCCGGAGGGTTGGGAGGGCAGCCCCAGCATTTT
CDR3: CASSLAGGLGGQPQHF

D: TRBD1
V: TRBV2
J: TRBJ1-5
size: few
DNA: TGTGCCAGCAACGACGACAGGGGACAGCCCCAGCATTTT
CDR3: CASNDDRGQPQHF

D: -
V: TRBV28
J: TRBJ2-5
size: -
DNA: TGTGCCAGCAGGTCGGGAGTTTGGGAGACCCAGTACTTC
CDR3: CASRSGVWETQYF

D: TRBD1
V: TRBV14
J: TRBJ1-2
size: few
DNA: TGTGCCAGCAGCGCCCTGGTTGGGACAGGGGCACCTAACTATGGCTACACCTTC
CDR3: CASSALVGTGAPNYGYTF

D: -
V: TRBV2
J: TRBJ1-1
size: -
DNA: TGTGCCAGCAGTAAGGACAGTCGAACAGTGAGAGCTTTCTTT
CDR3: CASSKDSRTVRAFF

D: -
V: TRBV28
J: TRBJ1-2
size: once
DNA: TGTGCCAGCAGTTTCGCAGGGCATGGCTACACCTTC
CDR3: CASSFAGHGYTF

D: TRBD1
V: TRBV7-3
J: TRBJ2-2
size: -
DNA: TGTGCCAGCAGTATGGACAGGGGACCCACCGGGGAGCTGTTTTTT
CDR3: CASSMDRGPTGELFF

D: -
V: TRBV5-4
J: TRBJ1-5
size: -
DNA: TGTGCCAGCAGCTTGGGGGGGATCGGCGGCAATCAGCCCCAGCATTTT
CDR3: CASSLGGIGGNQPQHF

D: -
V: TRBV4-2
J: TRBJ1-2
size: -
DNA: TGTGCCAGCAGCCAGGCCAGGGATAGCTATGGCTACACCTTC
CDR3: CASSQARDSYGYTF

D: TRBD1
V: TRBV19
J: TRBJ1-6
size: -
DNA: TGTGCCAGTAGGAACACAGGGGGCGTGGGATATAATTCACCCCTCCACTTT
CDR3: CASRNTGGVGYNSPLHF

D: -
V: TRBV4-1
J: TRBJ2-1
size: -
DNA: TGCGCCAGCACCGCTGGGCTAGAGAGGTACAATGAGCAGTTCTTC
CDR3: CASTAGLERYNEQFF

D: -
V: TRBV28
J: TRBJ1-1
size: -
DNA: TGTGCCAGCAGTCAGAACCGGGGTCTCACTGAAGCTTTCTTT
CDR3: CASSQNRGLTEAFF

D: -
V: TRBV11-3
J: TRBJ2-3
size: -
DNA: TGTGCCAGCAGCTTTGGTGGGGCCGCAGATACGCAGTATTTT
CDR3: CASSFGGAADTQYF

D: -
V: TRBV2
J: TRBJ1-5
size: -
DNA: TGTGCCAGCAGTGGAAGGGCGAGAGATCAGCCCCAGCATTTT
CDR3: CASSGRARDQPQHF

D: TRBD1
V: TRBV19
J: TRBJ2-2
size: -
DNA: TGTGCCAGTAGCCCCCAAGGAAGGGGGCTCACCGGGGAGCTGTTTTTT
CDR3: CASSPQGRGLTGELFF